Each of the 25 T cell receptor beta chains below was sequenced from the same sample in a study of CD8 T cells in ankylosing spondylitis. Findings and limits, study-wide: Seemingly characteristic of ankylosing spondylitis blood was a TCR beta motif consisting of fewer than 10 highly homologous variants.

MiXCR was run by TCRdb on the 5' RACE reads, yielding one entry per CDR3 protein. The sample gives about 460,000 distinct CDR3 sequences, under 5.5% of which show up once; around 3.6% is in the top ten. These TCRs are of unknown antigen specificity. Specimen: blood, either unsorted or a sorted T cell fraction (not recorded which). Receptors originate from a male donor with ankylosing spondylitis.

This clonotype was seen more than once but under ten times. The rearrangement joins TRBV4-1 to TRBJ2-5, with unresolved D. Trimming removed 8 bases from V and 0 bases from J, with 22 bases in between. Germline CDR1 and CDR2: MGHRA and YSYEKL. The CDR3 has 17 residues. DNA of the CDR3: TGCGCCAGCGAAACCGACACTCGTCGTGTGTACCAAGAGACCCAGTACTTC. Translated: CASETDTRRVYQETQYF.

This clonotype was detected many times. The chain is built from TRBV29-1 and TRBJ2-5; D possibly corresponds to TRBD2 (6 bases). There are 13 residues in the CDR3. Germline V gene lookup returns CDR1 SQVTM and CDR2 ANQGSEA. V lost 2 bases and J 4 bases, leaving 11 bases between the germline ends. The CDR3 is CSVETQGGETQYF. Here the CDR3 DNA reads TGCAGCGTTGAAACGCAGGGAGGAGAGACCCAGTACTTC.

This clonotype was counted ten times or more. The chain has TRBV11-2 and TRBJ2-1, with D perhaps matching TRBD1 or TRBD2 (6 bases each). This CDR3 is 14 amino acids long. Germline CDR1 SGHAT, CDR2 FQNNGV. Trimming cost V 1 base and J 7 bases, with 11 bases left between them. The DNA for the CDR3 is TGTGCCAGCAGCTTAGCGGGGGCTGGGAATGAGCAGTTCTTC. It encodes CASSLAGAGNEQFF.

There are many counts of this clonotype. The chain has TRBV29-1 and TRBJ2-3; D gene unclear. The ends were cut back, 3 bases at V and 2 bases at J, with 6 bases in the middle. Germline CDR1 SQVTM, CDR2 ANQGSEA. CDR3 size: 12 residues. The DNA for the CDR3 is TGCAGCGTTGACAGATCCACAGATACGCAGTATTTT. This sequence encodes CSVDRSTDTQYF.

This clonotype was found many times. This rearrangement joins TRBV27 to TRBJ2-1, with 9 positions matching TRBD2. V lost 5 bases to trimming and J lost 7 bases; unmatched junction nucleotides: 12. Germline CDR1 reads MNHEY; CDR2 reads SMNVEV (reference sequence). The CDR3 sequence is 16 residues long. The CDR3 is CASSPIPGLAYNEQFF. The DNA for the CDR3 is TGTGCCAGCAGTCCCATCCCGGGACTAGCATATAATGAGCAGTTCTTC.

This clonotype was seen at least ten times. The CDR3 sequence is CASSLRGPEQFF. The CDR3 coding sequence is TGTGCCAGCAGCTTAAGAGGGCCTGAGCAGTTCTTC. The V gene is TRBV7-2, the J gene TRBJ2-1; TRBD2 might be the D (5 bases). This CDR3 is built from 12 residues. V shed 2 bases and J shed 9 bases, with 8 bases lying between them. Germline values: CDR1 SGHTA, CDR2 FQGNSA.

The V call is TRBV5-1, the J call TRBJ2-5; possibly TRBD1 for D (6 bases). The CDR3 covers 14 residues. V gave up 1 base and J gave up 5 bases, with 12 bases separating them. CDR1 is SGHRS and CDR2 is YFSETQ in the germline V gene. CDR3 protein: CASSLSRGGETQYF. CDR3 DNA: TGCGCCAGCAGCTTGAGCAGGGGCGGGGAGACCCAGTACTTC. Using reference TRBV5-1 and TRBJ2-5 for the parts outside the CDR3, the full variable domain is KAGVTQTPRYLIKTRGQQVTLSCSPISGHRSVSWYQQTPGQGLQFLFEYFSETQRNKGNFPGRFSGRQFSNSRSEMNVSTLELGDSALYLCASSLSRGGETQYFGPGTRLLVL.

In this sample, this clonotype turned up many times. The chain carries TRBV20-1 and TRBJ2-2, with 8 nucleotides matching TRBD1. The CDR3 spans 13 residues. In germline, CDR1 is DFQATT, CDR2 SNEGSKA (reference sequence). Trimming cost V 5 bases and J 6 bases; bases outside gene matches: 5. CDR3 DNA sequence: TGCAGTGCTCCGAAGGACAGGGCCGGGGAGCTGTTTTTT. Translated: CSAPKDRAGELFF.

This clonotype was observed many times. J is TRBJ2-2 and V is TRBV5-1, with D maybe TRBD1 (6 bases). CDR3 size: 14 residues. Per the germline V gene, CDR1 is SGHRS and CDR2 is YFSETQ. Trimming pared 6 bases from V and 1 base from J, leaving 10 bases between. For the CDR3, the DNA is TGCGCCAGCACCTTACAGGGGAACACCGGGGAGCTGTTTTTT. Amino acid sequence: CASTLQGNTGELFF.

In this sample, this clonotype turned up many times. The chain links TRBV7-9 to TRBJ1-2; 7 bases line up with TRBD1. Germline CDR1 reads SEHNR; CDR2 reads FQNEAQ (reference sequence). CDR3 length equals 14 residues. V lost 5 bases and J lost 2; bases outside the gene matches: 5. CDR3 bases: TGTGCCAGCAGCGCTCCGGGACAGAACTATGGCTACACCTTC. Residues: CASSAPGQNYGYTF.

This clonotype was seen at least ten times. The CDR3 DNA reads TGTGCCACCAGCAGAGGTGGACTTAGGAACACTGAAGCTTTCTTT. Translated: CATSRGGLRNTEAFF. The rearrangement joins TRBV15 to TRBJ1-1; D gene unclear. The CDR3 loop spans 15 amino acids. Germline CDR1 reads LNHNV; CDR2 reads YYDKDF (reference sequence). Deletions cut 1 base from V and 1 base from J, with 10 bases between.

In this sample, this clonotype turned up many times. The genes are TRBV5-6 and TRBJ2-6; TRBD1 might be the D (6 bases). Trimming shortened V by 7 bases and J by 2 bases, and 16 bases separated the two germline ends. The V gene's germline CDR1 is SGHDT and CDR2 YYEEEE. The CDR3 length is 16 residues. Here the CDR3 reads CASLLQGMAGANVLTF. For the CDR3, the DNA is TGTGCCAGCTTACTACAGGGCATGGCTGGGGCCAACGTCCTGACTTTC.

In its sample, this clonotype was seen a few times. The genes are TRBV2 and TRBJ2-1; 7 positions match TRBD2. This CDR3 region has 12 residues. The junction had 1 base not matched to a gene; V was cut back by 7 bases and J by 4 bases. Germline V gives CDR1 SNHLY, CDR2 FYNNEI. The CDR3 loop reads CASIGGYNEQFF. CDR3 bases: TGTGCCAGCATCGGGGGGTACAATGAGCAGTTCTTC.

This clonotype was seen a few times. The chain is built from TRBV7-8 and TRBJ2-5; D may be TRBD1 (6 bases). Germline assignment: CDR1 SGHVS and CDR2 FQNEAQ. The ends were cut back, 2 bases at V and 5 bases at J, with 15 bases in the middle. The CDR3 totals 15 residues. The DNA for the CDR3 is TGTGCCAGCAGCTTAAGGGATCCAGGGGAGGAGACCCAGTACTTC. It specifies CASSLRDPGEETQYF.

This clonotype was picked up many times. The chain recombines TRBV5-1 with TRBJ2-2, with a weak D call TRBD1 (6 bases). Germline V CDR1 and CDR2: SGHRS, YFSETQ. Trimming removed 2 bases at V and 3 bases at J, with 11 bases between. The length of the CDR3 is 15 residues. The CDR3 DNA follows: TGCGCCAGCAGCTTCCAGGCAGGGGACACCGGGGAGCTGTTTTTT. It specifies CASSFQAGDTGELFF.

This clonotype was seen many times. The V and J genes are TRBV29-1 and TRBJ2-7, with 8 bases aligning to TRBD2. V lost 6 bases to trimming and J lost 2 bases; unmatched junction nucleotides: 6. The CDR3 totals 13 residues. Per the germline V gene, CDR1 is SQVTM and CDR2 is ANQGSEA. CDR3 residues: CSVDGGAAYEQYF. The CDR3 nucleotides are TGCAGCGTGGACGGGGGGGCCGCCTACGAGCAGTACTTC.

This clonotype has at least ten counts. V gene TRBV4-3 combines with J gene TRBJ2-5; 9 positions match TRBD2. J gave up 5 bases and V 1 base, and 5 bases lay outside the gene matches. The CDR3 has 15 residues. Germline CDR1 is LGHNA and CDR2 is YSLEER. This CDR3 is CASSQGTSAMETQYF. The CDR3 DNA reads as TGCGCCAGCAGCCAAGGGACTAGCGCGATGGAGACCCAGTACTTC.

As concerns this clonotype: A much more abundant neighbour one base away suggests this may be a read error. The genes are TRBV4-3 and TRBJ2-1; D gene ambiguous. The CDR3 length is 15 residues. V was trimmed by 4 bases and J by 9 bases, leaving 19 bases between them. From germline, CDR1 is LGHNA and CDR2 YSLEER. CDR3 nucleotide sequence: TGCGCCAGCAGCCGTCTTGCACCACACTCTTCTGAGCAGTTCTTC. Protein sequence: CASSRLAPHSSEQFF.

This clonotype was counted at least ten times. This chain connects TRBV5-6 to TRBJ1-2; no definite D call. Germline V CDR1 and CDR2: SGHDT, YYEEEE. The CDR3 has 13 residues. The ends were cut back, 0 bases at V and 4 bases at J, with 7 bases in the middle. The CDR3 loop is CASSLEAFYGYTF. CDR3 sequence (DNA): TGTGCCAGCAGCTTGGAGGCGTTCTATGGCTACACCTTC.

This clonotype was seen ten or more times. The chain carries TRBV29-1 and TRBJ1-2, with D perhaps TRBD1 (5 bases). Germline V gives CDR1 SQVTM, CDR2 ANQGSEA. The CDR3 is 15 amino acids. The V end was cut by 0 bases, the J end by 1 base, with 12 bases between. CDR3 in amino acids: CSVEDTGPSNYGYTF. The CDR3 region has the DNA TGCAGCGTTGAAGACACGGGACCGAGTAACTATGGCTACACCTTC.

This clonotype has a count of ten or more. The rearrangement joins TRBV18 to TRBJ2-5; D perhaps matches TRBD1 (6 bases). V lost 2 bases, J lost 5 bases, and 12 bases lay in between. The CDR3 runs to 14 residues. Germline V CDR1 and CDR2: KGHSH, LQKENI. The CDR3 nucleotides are TGTGCCAGCTCACCAGACGGGACAAGGGAGACCCAGTACTTC. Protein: CASSPDGTRETQYF.

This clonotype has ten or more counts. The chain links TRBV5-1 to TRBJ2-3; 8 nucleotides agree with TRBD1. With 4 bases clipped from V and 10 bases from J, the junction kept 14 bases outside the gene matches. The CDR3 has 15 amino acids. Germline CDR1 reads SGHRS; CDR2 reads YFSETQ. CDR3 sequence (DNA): TGCGCCAGCAGCAAAGGGTCAGGGGGCGACCCATCGCAGTATTTT. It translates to CASSKGSGGDPSQYF.

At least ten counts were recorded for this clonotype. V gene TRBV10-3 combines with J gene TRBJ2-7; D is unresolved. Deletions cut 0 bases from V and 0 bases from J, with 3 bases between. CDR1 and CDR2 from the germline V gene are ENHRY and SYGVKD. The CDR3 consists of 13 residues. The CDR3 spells CAISESDSYEQYF. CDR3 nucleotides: TGTGCCATCAGTGAGTCCGACTCCTACGAGCAGTACTTC.

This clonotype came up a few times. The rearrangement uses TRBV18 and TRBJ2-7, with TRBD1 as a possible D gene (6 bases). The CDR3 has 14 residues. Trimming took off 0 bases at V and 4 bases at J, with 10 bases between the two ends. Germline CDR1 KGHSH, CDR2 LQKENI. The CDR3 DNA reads TGTGCCAGCTCACCACCAAACAGGGCGTACGAGCAGTACTTC. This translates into CASSPPNRAYEQYF.

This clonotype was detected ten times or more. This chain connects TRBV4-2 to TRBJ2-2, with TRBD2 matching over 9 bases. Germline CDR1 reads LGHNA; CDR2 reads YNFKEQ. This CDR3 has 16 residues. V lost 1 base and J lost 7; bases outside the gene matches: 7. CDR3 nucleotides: TGTGCCAGCAGCCAAGCGTCTAGCGGGGAGGGCGGGGAGCTGTTTTTT. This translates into CASSQASSGEGGELFF.